The 10 T cell receptor beta chains listed next were all sequenced from one sample in a study of sequential checkpoint blockade in melanoma. Documented treatment: randomized to nivolumab then ipilimumab (arm A) or the reverse (arm B). The repertoire was sequenced with immunoSEQ multiplex PCR; TCRdb's copy has only in-frame clones and lacks some. The data contain approximately 2,500 clones, 22% of them seen just once; the ten biggest clones take up 16%. Here the sequenced sample was tumor tissue (inferred from file names), taken from a patient given nivolumab and ipilimumab in sequence. All receptors derive from a human donor with melanoma.

This clone was detected a few times. The chain couples TRBV6-8 to TRBJ1-5; no definite D call. The V gene lost 5 bases and the J gene lost 7 bases, with 18 bases spanning the gap. CDR3 length: 15 residues. Germline V gives CDR1 MNHGY, CDR2 SAAAGT. The CDR3 is CASSDGLVGRQPQHF. In nucleotides, the CDR3 is TGTGCCAGCAGTGATGGCTTGGTTGGACGGCAGCCCCAGCATTTT.

This clone was found a few times. The J gene is TRBJ1-3, the V gene TRBV9, with D unresolved. CDR1 is SGDLS, CDR2 YYNGEE, per germline. This CDR3 is built from 15 residues. Trimming stripped 2 bases from V and 3 bases from J, with 12 bases between. CDR3 sequence (DNA): TGTGCCAGCAGCGTGGAGGACCGCTTTGGAAACACCATATATTTT. Protein product: CASSVEDRFGNTIYF.

Concerning this clone: A junction boundary mismatches the germline segment, possibly from a read error. The chain joins TRBV6-8 to TRBJ2-2, with TRBD2 matching 7 bases. This CDR3 comprises 15 residues. CDR1 is MNHGY and CDR2 is SAAAGT in the germline V gene. CDR3 region: CAISGRGLGTGELFF. The CDR3 DNA is TGTGCCATCAGTGGGAGGGGTTTGGGCACCGGGGAGCTGTTTTTT.

This clone was seen many times. This chain links TRBV11-3 with TRBJ1-4; perhaps TRBD1 as D (5 bases). This CDR3 comprises 14 residues. CDR1 is SGHNT and CDR2 is YENEEA in the germline V gene. Trimming left V 5 bases short and J 5 bases short, with 12 bases between. The CDR3 here is CASSQGWGNEKLFF. In nucleotides, the CDR3 is TGTGCCAGCAGCCAAGGGTGGGGGAATGAAAAACTGTTTTTT.

The chain carries TRBV11-3 and TRBJ2-1; possible D gene TRBD2, 5 bases. Looked up from germline, CDR1 is SGHNT and CDR2 is YENEEA. With 3 bases removed from V and 5 bases from J, the gap between germline ends came to 17 bases. This CDR3 region has 16 residues. CDR3 region: CASSFLSGDGNNEQFF. The CDR3 DNA sequence: TGTGCCAGCAGCTTCCTCTCCGGGGATGGGAACAATGAGCAGTTCTTC.

This clone is medium-sized within its sample. The junction differs from germline at one of its ends, possibly a read error. CDR3 residues: CAISGVGTYEQYF. The CDR3 DNA follows: TGTGCCATCAGTGGAGTCGGGACTTACGAGCAGTACTTC. The chain couples TRBV6-8 to TRBJ2-7; possible D gene TRBD2, 6 bases. Germline V lookup: CDR1 MNHGY, CDR2 SAAAGT. The CDR3 has 13 residues.

Ten or more counts support this clone. The chain is built from TRBV11-3 and TRBJ2-7; D call uncertain. Germline V gives CDR1 SGHNT, CDR2 YENEEA. V was shortened by 3 bases and J by 3 bases, with 15 bases between the two germline ends. The CDR3 is made up of 15 amino acids. The CDR3 DNA follows: TGTGCCAGCAGCTTGGATCCCACAGCTTTCTACGAGCAGTACTTC. It yields the protein CASSLDPTAFYEQYF.

This clone appeared a few times. Here the CDR3 DNA reads TGTGCCAGCAGCTTATTCGCCAGGACGAGACCGAATGAGCAGTTCTTC. This translates into CASSLFARTRPNEQFF. The chain joins TRBV11-3 to TRBJ2-1; D is uncertain. With 2 bases removed from V and 7 bases from J, the gap between germline ends came to 18 bases. This CDR3 has 16 amino acids. CDR1 is SGHNT, CDR2 YENEEA, per germline.

The sample holds a few counts of this clone. The V and J genes are TRBV15 and TRBJ2-2; 7 bases fit TRBD1. The germline V gene has CDR1 LNHNV and CDR2 YYDKDF (reference sequence). This CDR3 spans 16 amino acids. Trimming at V came to 0 bases and at J to 7 bases, leaving 8 bases not matched to a gene. The CDR3 is CATSRDLGQAVGELFF. In nucleotides, the CDR3 is TGTGCCACCAGCAGAGATCTAGGACAGGCAGTCGGGGAGCTGTTTTTT.

This clone was counted between two and nine times. CDR3 in DNA: TGCAGCGTTGGCAGACCTAATGAAAAACTGTTTTTT. It codes for CSVGRPNEKLFF. The rearrangement links TRBV29-1 to TRBJ1-4; no reliable D call. This CDR3 is built from 12 residues. The ends were cut back, 4 bases at V and 3 bases at J, with 6 bases in the middle. Germline CDR1 SQVTM, CDR2 ANQGSEA.